These T cell receptor beta chains were read from a single sample in a study of T cells in Graves' hyperthyroidism and ophthalmopathy. TCRdb itself ran the multiplex PCR reads through MiXCR, one entry per CDR3 protein. Among a few hundred thousand distinct CDR3 sequences listed, 15% to 18% were seen once. Input material: blood. All receptors derive from a woman between 25 and 40 years old with Graves' hyperthyroidism. Both conserved end residues are part of each CDR3. Each record gives: J gene, D gene, clone size, V gene, CDR3 DNA, CDR3 protein. A D gene is named only where the DNA matches it firmly. Part of the rows lack a size; the others show once, few, many or a class for expanded clones.

J gene: TRBJ2-5
D gene: -
clone size: few
V gene: TRBV5-1
CDR3 DNA: TGCGCCAGCAGCTTGGACCACAGCCCTTGGTACCAAGAGACCCAGTACTTC
CDR3 protein: CASSLDHSPWYQETQYF

J gene: TRBJ2-2
D gene: TRBD2
clone size: many
V gene: TRBV11-2
CDR3 DNA: TGTGCCAGCAGCCGACGGCTAGCGGGAGTGGCCGGGGAGCTGTTTTTT
CDR3 protein: CASSRRLAGVAGELFF

J gene: TRBJ1-1
D gene: -
clone size: many
V gene: TRBV18
CDR3 DNA: TGTGCCAGCTCACCAAGCGGGGGGGCGGGAAAGAACACTGAAGCTTTCTTT
CDR3 protein: CASSPSGGAGKNTEAFF

J gene: TRBJ2-4
D gene: -
clone size: few
V gene: TRBV4-1
CDR3 DNA: TGCGCCAGCAGCCAAGATTCCGGGTCGGTGGACATTCAGTACTTC
CDR3 protein: CASSQDSGSVDIQYF

J gene: TRBJ2-1
D gene: -
clone size: -
V gene: TRBV3-1
CDR3 DNA: TGTGCCAGGCCCGTAGACTACAGTTACAATGAGCAGTTCTTC
CDR3 protein: CARPVDYSYNEQFF

J gene: TRBJ2-3
D gene: TRBD2
clone size: -
V gene: TRBV25-1
CDR3 DNA: TGTGCCAGCGGCCCACTAGCGGACGACACAGATACGCAGTATTTT
CDR3 protein: CASGPLADDTDTQYF

J gene: TRBJ1-4
D gene: -
clone size: -
V gene: TRBV15
CDR3 DNA: TGTGCCACCAGCAGAGACCTCTGGGGGGGCGCCTCAACTAATGAAAAACTGTCTTTT
CDR3 protein: CATSRDLWGGASTNEKLSF

J gene: TRBJ2-3
D gene: TRBD1
clone size: many
V gene: TRBV5-8
CDR3 DNA: TGTGCCAGCAGACGCCGGGACAGGGGGATAACAGATACGCAGTATTTT
CDR3 protein: CASRRRDRGITDTQYF

J gene: TRBJ1-2
D gene: -
clone size: few
V gene: TRBV13
CDR3 DNA: TGTGCCAGCAGCTTACGGAGCACAGTAGCTAACTATGGCTACACCTTC
CDR3 protein: CASSLRSTVANYGYTF

J gene: TRBJ1-3
D gene: -
clone size: many
V gene: TRBV30
CDR3 DNA: TGTGCCTGGAGTGGCCTCTCTGGAAACACCATATATTTT
CDR3 protein: CAWSGLSGNTIYF

J gene: TRBJ2-1
D gene: -
clone size: many
V gene: TRBV18
CDR3 DNA: TGTGCCAGCTCACCAACGAGCGGAGACTCCTACAATGAGCAGTTCTTC
CDR3 protein: CASSPTSGDSYNEQFF

J gene: TRBJ2-3
D gene: TRBD2
clone size: many
V gene: TRBV12-5
CDR3 DNA: TGTGCTAGTGGAACGGGACTAGCGGGAGATACGCAGTATTTT
CDR3 protein: CASGTGLAGDTQYF

J gene: TRBJ2-1
D gene: -
clone size: -
V gene: TRBV7-2
CDR3 DNA: TGTGCCAGTAGTATATCGGTCTACAATGAGCAGTTCTTC
CDR3 protein: CASSISVYNEQFF

J gene: TRBJ1-2
D gene: -
clone size: many
V gene: TRBV20-1
CDR3 DNA: TGCAGTGCTAGACCCTCCCCAGGGGACTATGGCTACACCTTC
CDR3 protein: CSARPSPGDYGYTF

J gene: TRBJ1-2
D gene: -
clone size: -
V gene: TRBV29-1
CDR3 DNA: TGCAGCGCCAGGACAAGTTCGGAGTCAAATGATGGCTACACCTTC
CDR3 protein: CSARTSSESNDGYTF

J gene: TRBJ2-7
D gene: -
clone size: many
V gene: TRBV3-1
CDR3 DNA: TGTGCCAGCAGCCAAGTCTACGGGTTCTACGAGCAGTACTTC
CDR3 protein: CASSQVYGFYEQYF

J gene: TRBJ1-3
D gene: TRBD1
clone size: many
V gene: TRBV12-3/TRBV12-4
CDR3 DNA: TGTGCCAGCAGCCACCGGGACAGGGGTGGAAACACCATATATTTT
CDR3 protein: CASSHRDRGGNTIYF

J gene: TRBJ1-1
D gene: -
clone size: -
V gene: TRBV6-1
CDR3 DNA: TGTGCCAGCAGTCCGACTGGGTCGGGTATAAACACTGAAGCTTTCTTT
CDR3 protein: CASSPTGSGINTEAFF

J gene: TRBJ2-7
D gene: -
clone size: -
V gene: TRBV7-6
CDR3 DNA: TGTGCCAGCACCCCCGTGAGCGGGACAGGTTCCTACGAGCAGTACTTC
CDR3 protein: CASTPVSGTGSYEQYF

J gene: TRBJ1-4
D gene: -
clone size: -
V gene: TRBV6-1
CDR3 DNA: TGTGCCAGCAGTGAAAGGGACAAAAGTGAAAAACTGTTTTTT
CDR3 protein: CASSERDKSEKLFF

J gene: TRBJ2-1
D gene: -
clone size: many
V gene: TRBV3-1
CDR3 DNA: TGTGCCACCTCCCTTGGCTACAATGAGCAGTTCTTC
CDR3 protein: CATSLGYNEQFF

J gene: TRBJ2-7
D gene: -
clone size: many
V gene: TRBV7-2
CDR3 DNA: TGTGCCAGCAGCTTAGCAGAGGGAGAGAATTACGAGCAGTACTTC
CDR3 protein: CASSLAEGENYEQYF

J gene: TRBJ2-1
D gene: TRBD2
clone size: few
V gene: TRBV27
CDR3 DNA: TGTGCCAGCAGACTAGCGGGGACCAAGGTTGAGCAGTTCTTC
CDR3 protein: CASRLAGTKVEQFF

J gene: TRBJ2-7
D gene: TRBD2
clone size: many
V gene: TRBV4-1
CDR3 DNA: TGCGCCAGCAGCCATACCAGCGGGAGAAGGACCTACGAGCAGTACTTC
CDR3 protein: CASSHTSGRRTYEQYF

J gene: TRBJ2-7
D gene: -
clone size: few
V gene: TRBV11-2
CDR3 DNA: TGTGCCAGCAGCATCCGGGACGGCTACGAGCAGTACTTC
CDR3 protein: CASSIRDGYEQYF

J gene: TRBJ2-7
D gene: -
clone size: few
V gene: TRBV5-5
CDR3 DNA: TGTGCCAGCAGCCCCAGACAGGTCCTGGGCTCCTACGAGCAGTACTTC
CDR3 protein: CASSPRQVLGSYEQYF

J gene: TRBJ2-1
D gene: TRBD2
clone size: few
V gene: TRBV10-3
CDR3 DNA: TGTGCCATCCTAGCGGGAGGAGGTGAGCAGTTCTTC
CDR3 protein: CAILAGGGEQFF

J gene: TRBJ1-4
D gene: -
clone size: few
V gene: TRBV5-1
CDR3 DNA: TGCGCCAGTCGCGAGGGCATTACTAATGAAAAACTGTTTTTT
CDR3 protein: CASREGITNEKLFF

J gene: TRBJ2-3
D gene: TRBD2
clone size: many
V gene: TRBV10-3
CDR3 DNA: TGTGCCATCAGTGGTGAGCGGGAGGGCCAGGATACGCAGTATTTT
CDR3 protein: CAISGEREGQDTQYF

J gene: TRBJ2-3
D gene: TRBD2
clone size: few
V gene: TRBV7-9
CDR3 DNA: TGTGCCAGCAGCGCGGGACTAGCGGGAGTTGGAGATACGCAGTATTTT
CDR3 protein: CASSAGLAGVGDTQYF

J gene: TRBJ2-7
D gene: -
clone size: many
V gene: TRBV5-1
CDR3 DNA: TGCGCCAGCAGCGACAGAAGCGAGCAGTACTTC
CDR3 protein: CASSDRSEQYF

J gene: TRBJ2-3
D gene: -
clone size: many
V gene: TRBV20-1
CDR3 DNA: TGCAGTGCTAGCGCCAACACAGATACGCAGTATTTT
CDR3 protein: CSASANTDTQYF

J gene: TRBJ2-7
D gene: TRBD1
clone size: many
V gene: TRBV28
CDR3 DNA: TGTGCCAGCAGTTCACCAGGGGGTCGCGGCGAGCAGTACTTC
CDR3 protein: CASSSPGGRGEQYF

J gene: TRBJ2-7
D gene: -
clone size: many
V gene: TRBV5-1
CDR3 DNA: TGCGCCAGCAGCTGGATCGGGCTCTCCTACGAGCAGTACTTC
CDR3 protein: CASSWIGLSYEQYF

J gene: TRBJ2-2
D gene: TRBD1
clone size: -
V gene: TRBV7-9
CDR3 DNA: TGTGCCAGCAGCTGGGACAGGGGGCTCGTGAACACCGGGGAGCTGTTTTTT
CDR3 protein: CASSWDRGLVNTGELFF

J gene: TRBJ1-1
D gene: -
clone size: many
V gene: TRBV29-1
CDR3 DNA: TGCAGCGTTGCTGAGGACAGATTGAACACTGAAGCTTTCTTT
CDR3 protein: CSVAEDRLNTEAFF

J gene: TRBJ2-1
D gene: -
clone size: -
V gene: TRBV2
CDR3 DNA: TGTGCCAGCTCCCCCGCGGAGATTGACCTCAATGAGCAGCTCTTC
CDR3 protein: CASSPAEIDLNEQLF

J gene: TRBJ1-5
D gene: -
clone size: many
V gene: TRBV30
CDR3 DNA: TGTGCCCGGCTCGGGGGTCATAGCAATCAGCCCCAGCATTTT
CDR3 protein: CARLGGHSNQPQHF

J gene: TRBJ1-3
D gene: -
clone size: -
V gene: TRBV9
CDR3 DNA: TGTGCCAGCAGCGGGGTCGGGACCTTTGGAAACACCATATATTTT
CDR3 protein: CASSGVGTFGNTIYF

J gene: TRBJ2-7
D gene: -
clone size: -
V gene: TRBV20-1
CDR3 DNA: TGCAGTGCTATAACAGGGAACGAGCAGTACTTC
CDR3 protein: CSAITGNEQYF

J gene: TRBJ2-1
D gene: -
clone size: many
V gene: TRBV7-2
CDR3 DNA: TGTGCCAGCAGCTTGAGAGCCAATGAGCAGTTCTTC
CDR3 protein: CASSLRANEQFF

J gene: TRBJ2-7
D gene: TRBD2
clone size: many
V gene: TRBV29-1
CDR3 DNA: TGCAGCGTCCAACGACTAGCGGGAACCTACGAGCAGTACTTC
CDR3 protein: CSVQRLAGTYEQYF

J gene: TRBJ1-5
D gene: -
clone size: -
V gene: TRBV19
CDR3 DNA: TGTGCCAGTAGTTTTGCTAGGGACCAGCCCCAGCATTTT
CDR3 protein: CASSFARDQPQHF

J gene: TRBJ1-1
D gene: -
clone size: -
V gene: TRBV18
CDR3 DNA: TGTGCCAGCTCACCAGGGGACGGACGGCAGGGGGCTTTCTTT
CDR3 protein: CASSPGDGRQGAFF

J gene: TRBJ2-3
D gene: TRBD2
clone size: -
V gene: TRBV5-5
CDR3 DNA: TGTGCCAGCAGCAGCGGGACTCCGGCAGATACGCAGTATTTT
CDR3 protein: CASSSGTPADTQYF

J gene: TRBJ2-3
D gene: -
clone size: -
V gene: TRBV6-2/TRBV6-3
CDR3 DNA: TGTGCCAGCACCCCGTGGAGTGAGAGGGCAGATACGCAGTATTTT
CDR3 protein: CASTPWSERADTQYF

J gene: TRBJ1-1
D gene: TRBD1
clone size: many
V gene: TRBV20-1
CDR3 DNA: TGCAGTGCTAGGAGGGACAGGGGCCGGGTCACTGAAGCTTTCTTT
CDR3 protein: CSARRDRGRVTEAFF

J gene: TRBJ2-7
D gene: -
clone size: many
V gene: TRBV6-2/TRBV6-3
CDR3 DNA: TGTGCCAGCAGTCCTCTCCACGAGCAGTACTTC
CDR3 protein: CASSPLHEQYF

J gene: TRBJ1-5
D gene: -
clone size: -
V gene: TRBV20-1
CDR3 DNA: TGCAGTGCTAGCCCGACAGGCTATAGCAATCAGCCCCAGCATTTT
CDR3 protein: CSASPTGYSNQPQHF